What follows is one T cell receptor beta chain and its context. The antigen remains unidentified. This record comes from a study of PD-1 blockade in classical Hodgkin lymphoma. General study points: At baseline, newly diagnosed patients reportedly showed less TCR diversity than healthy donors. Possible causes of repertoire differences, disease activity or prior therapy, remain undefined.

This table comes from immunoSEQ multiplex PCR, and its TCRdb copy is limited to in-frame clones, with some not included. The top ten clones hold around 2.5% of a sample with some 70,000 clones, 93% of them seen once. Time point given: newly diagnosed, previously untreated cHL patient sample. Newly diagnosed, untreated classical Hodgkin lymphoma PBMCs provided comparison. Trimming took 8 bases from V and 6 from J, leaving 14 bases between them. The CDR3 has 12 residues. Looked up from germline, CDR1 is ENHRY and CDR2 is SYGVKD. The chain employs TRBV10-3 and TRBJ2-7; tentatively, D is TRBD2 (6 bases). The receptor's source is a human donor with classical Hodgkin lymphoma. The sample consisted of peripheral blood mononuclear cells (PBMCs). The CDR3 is CAIGSGRLEQYF. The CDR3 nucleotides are TGTGCCATCGGTAGCGGCCGCCTCGAGCAGTACTTC.